This is a list of T cell receptor beta chains from one sample in a study of blood T cell repertoires in COVID-19. The data were produced by immunoSEQ multiplex PCR, yet TCRdb's version contains in-frame clones alone and is incomplete. Among just over 150,000 clones listed, around 89% were seen once. Sequencing used peripheral blood. These TCRs come from a woman between 35 and 50 years old with acute or convalescent COVID-19. The CDR3 runs from the conserved cysteine through the conserved F or W. A D gene is named only where the DNA matches it firmly. Rows give clone size only sometimes, using once, few, many, or a class for an expanded clone.

>TRBD1|NA|TRBV30|TRBJ2-3
TGTGCCTGGAGCCCACACGGGACAGGGGCAGATACGCAGTATTTT
CAWSPHGTGADTQYF
>TRBD2|NA|TRBV6-5|TRBJ2-7
TGTGCCAGCAGACTAGCGGGAGGGACCTACGAGCAGTACTTC
CASRLAGGTYEQYF
>TRBD1|NA|TRBV6-5|TRBJ1-1
TGTGCCAGCATTGTTGACAGGGTCCCCAACACTGAAGCTTTCTTT
CASIVDRVPNTEAFF
>NA|NA|TRBV3-1/TRBV3-2|TRBJ2-2
TGTGCCAGCAGCCAACACGGGACGAACACCGGGGAGCTGTTTTTT
CASSQHGTNTGELFF
>TRBD1|NA|TRBV5-1|TRBJ2-7
TGCGCCAGCAGCTTACTAGGACAGGGGAGGACTCCGAACTACGAGCAGTACTTC
CASSLLGQGRTPNYEQYF
>NA|NA|TRBV3-1/TRBV3-2|TRBJ2-3
TGTGCCAGCAGCCAAGATACTTTCACAGATACGCAGTATTTT
CASSQDTFTDTQYF
>TRBD1|NA|TRBV5-4|TRBJ1-4
TGTGCCAGCAGCTTGGGACAGGGTAGTGAAAAACTGTTTTTT
CASSLGQGSEKLFF
>TRBD1|few|TRBV14|TRBJ2-7
TGTGCCAGCAGCCCAGGGATGTGGCAGGGGGCTAGGTACGAGCAGTACTTC
CASSPGMWQGARYEQYF
>NA|NA|TRBV15|TRBJ2-5
TGTGCCACCAGCAGGGGCAGGGTTGGGCAAGAGACCCAGTACTTC
CATSRGRVGQETQYF
>NA|NA|TRBV5-4|TRBJ2-4
TGTGCCAGCAGCTTGCCCGGCGGAAACATTCAGTACTTC
CASSLPGGNIQYF
>TRBD1|NA|TRBV4-2|TRBJ1-4
TGTGCCAGCAGCCCCTTCACAGGGGTTAATGAAAAACTGTTTTTT
CASSPFTGVNEKLFF
>NA|NA|TRBV13|TRBJ1-1
TGTGCCACCGCCACGGGGAACACTGAAGCTTTCTTT
CATATGNTEAFF
>NA|NA|TRBV19|TRBJ1-4
TGTGCCAGTAGTAGATCCACGGGGGACAAACTGTTTTTT
CASSRSTGDKLFF
>NA|NA|TRBV2|TRBJ1-6
TGTGCCAGCAGTGAAAACGGTGTTTATAATTCACCCCTCCACTTT
CASSENGVYNSPLHF
>NA|NA|TRBV6-5|TRBJ1-1
TGTGCCAGCAGTTACACGACAGGGAACACTGAAGCTTTCTTT
CASSYTTGNTEAFF
>NA|NA|TRBV30|TRBJ2-3
TGTGCCTGGAGTCAGGGCAGGGGGGAAGATACGCAGTATTTT
CAWSQGRGEDTQYF
>TRBD2|once|TRBV19|TRBJ2-3
TGTGCCAGTAGTGGAGGGACTAGCGGCTATACTGATACGCAGTATTTT
CASSGGTSGYTDTQYF
>TRBD1|NA|TRBV12-5|TRBJ2-6
TGTGCTAGTGGACAAACAGGGGGTGGGGCCAACGTCCTGACTTTC
CASGQTGGGANVLTF
>TRBD1|NA|TRBV7-8|TRBJ1-4
TGTGCCAGCAGCTTAGGGGACAGGGTGGATGAAAAACTGTTTTTT
CASSLGDRVDEKLFF
>NA|NA|TRBV7-2|TRBJ1-5
TGTGCCAGCAGCCTAACAGGCAGCAATCAGCCCCAGCATTTT
CASSLTGSNQPQHF
>NA|NA|TRBV6-5|TRBJ1-1
TGTGCCAGCAGCCCGGCGGGGGCTGGGAACACTGAAGCTTTCTTT
CASSPAGAGNTEAFF
>NA|NA|TRBV11-3|TRBJ2-2
TGTGCCAGCAGCCGGGACTCCCAGTCTGGGGAGCTGTTTTTT
CASSRDSQSGELFF
>NA|NA|TRBV4-1|TRBJ2-3
TGCGCCAGCAGCCAAGAGGGGGGGGCGGTAGATACGCAGTATTTT
CASSQEGGAVDTQYF
>NA|NA|TRBV7-9|TRBJ2-5
TGTGCCAGCAGTATCACGGGGGGCAGAGAGACCCAGTACTTC
CASSITGGRETQYF
>TRBD1|few|TRBV7-9|TRBJ1-1
TGTGCCAGCAGCCAAACAGGGGAGAACACTGAAGCTTTCTTT
CASSQTGENTEAFF
>TRBD2|NA|TRBV11-3|TRBJ2-5
TGTGCCAGCAGCCATACAGCGGGAGTCCCAGAGACCCAGTACTTC
CASSHTAGVPETQYF
>NA|NA|TRBV7-2|TRBJ1-4
TGTGCCAGCAGCAAAACTTGGGGCTACCTTGGAGAAAAACTGTTTTTT
CASSKTWGYLGEKLFF
>NA|NA|TRBV28|TRBJ1-4
TGTGCCAGTACCCTCCAGGGGAGTGAAAAACTGTTTTTT
CASTLQGSEKLFF
>NA|NA|TRBV6-5|TRBJ1-1
TGTGCCAGCAGTTGGAGATCGGGGACTGAAGCTTTCTTT
CASSWRSGTEAFF
>NA|NA|TRBV3-1/TRBV3-2|TRBJ2-5
TGTGCCAGCAGCCAAGGGACGGGATTAGAGACCCAGTACTTC
CASSQGTGLETQYF
>NA|NA|TRBV11-3|TRBJ2-1
TGTGCCAGCAGCTTAGGACTAGGTAATGAGCAGTTCTTC
CASSLGLGNEQFF
>NA|NA|TRBV4-2|TRBJ2-7
TGTGCCAGCAGCCAAATAACTAGTTCTACCGGCTACGAGCAGTACTTC
CASSQITSSTGYEQYF
>NA|NA|TRBV7-2|TRBJ1-6
TGTGCCAGCAGCTTTCAAGGGGATAATTCACCCCTCCACTTT
CASSFQGDNSPLHF
>NA|NA|TRBV7-2|TRBJ2-1
TGTGCCAGCAGCTTAAGAGAGACCTACAATGAGCAGTTCTTC
CASSLRETYNEQFF
>TRBD1|NA|TRBV18|TRBJ2-4
TGTGCCAGCTCACCACCGATGGGACAGAAACCAGCCAAAAACATTCAGTACTTC
CASSPPMGQKPAKNIQYF